The clone carrying this T cell receptor (beta chain) has just one count. At one of its ends the junction is not consistent with the germline gene, which may arise from a read error. From 500 ng total RNA, TCR beta cDNA was generated with a primer in the constant region. Each TCR beta library was derived from three nested multiplex PCR rounds that employed slightly modified ARM-PCR. The two initial PCR rounds, approximately 10 cycles each, used TRBV1-TRBV30 forward and C-beta reverse primers. TCRdb used MiXCR to reprocess the multiplex PCR reads, holding one entry per CDR3 protein. The sample consists of about 48,000 distinct CDR3 sequences, over 65% of them appearing once. This sample was included in a study of tumor-infiltrating lymphocytes in primary liver carcinoma. The CDR3 runs 14 residues. Germline lookup yields CDR1 MNHNS and CDR2 SASEGT. From unsorted bulk tissue weighing roughly 19-32 mg, DNA and RNA were co-extracted. Among the patients, all had chronic HBV infection and none had been treated.

This chain links TRBV6-1 with TRBJ1-1; TRBD1 matches 7 bases. The sample was liver tumor tissue from sampling region 3. Subset noted: tumor region T3, left-lateral pole. The origin of this receptor is a man in his forties with primary liver carcinoma and hepatitis B virus infection. The CDR3 DNA reads as TGTGCCAGCAGTGAATTGAACAGGGGAGATGAAGCCTTCTTT. This translates into CASSELNRGDEAFF.